This T cell receptor (beta chain) was identified in a study of T-cell reconstitution after alpha-beta-depleted transplantation in children. TCRbeta library construction was performed incorporating unique molecular identifiers. TCRdb reprocessed the PCR reads via MiXCR and lists one record per CDR3 protein. The table shows around 480,000 distinct CDR3 sequences, with approximately 30% occurring only once. The sample in question was PBMCs from the stem cell graft donor, obtained from the stem cell graft. This receptor was taken from a human donor who donated a stem cell graft to a child with aplastic anemia.

CDR3 loop: CASSLTSGIDEQYF. The CDR3 DNA is TGTGCCAGCAGCTTGACTAGCGGGATAGACGAGCAGTACTTC. The chain uses TRBV7-8 and TRBJ2-7, with 11 bases that match TRBD2. The J segment lost 5 bases and the V segment lost 3 bases, leaving 3 bases of the junction unmatched. This CDR3 comprises 14 residues. From germline, CDR1 is SGHVS and CDR2 FQNEAQ.